This entry lists 7 T cell receptor beta chains sequenced from one sample in a study of shared clonotypes between healthy human individuals. Assay used: immunoSEQ multiplex PCR; TCRdb lists only in-frame clones, some missing. The sample holds roughly 2.2 million clones; 85% to 95% are singletons and the top ten take approximately 0.4%. Specimen: naive CD4+ T cells from PBMCs. Subset defined: CD45RA+ positively selected. These receptors were obtained from a man aged 18 to 29 in good health. Some clones in this sample may be carry-over from other donors' samples.

This chain links TRBV28 with TRBJ2-6; TRBD1 might be the D (5 bases). Germline V gives CDR1 MDHEN, CDR2 SYDVKM. This CDR3 is 16 amino acids long. With 6 bases removed from V and 0 bases from J, the gap between germline ends came to 12 bases. CDR3 residues: CASRNQGGSGANVLTF. Here the CDR3 DNA reads TGTGCCAGCAGGAATCAGGGTGGCTCTGGGGCCAACGTCCTGACTTTC.

The gene calls are TRBV2 and TRBJ1-1; 7 bases are shared with TRBD1. V trimming: 0 bases; J trimming: 5 bases; junction bases outside the gene matches: 3. The length of the CDR3 is 14 residues. CDR1 and CDR2 (germline): SNHLY, FYNNEI. Written as DNA, the CDR3 is TGTGCCAGCAGTGAAGCGACAGGGTCGACTGAAGCTTTCTTT. Its protein product is CASSEATGSTEAFF.

The rearrangement joins TRBV4-2 to TRBJ2-7, with D uncertain. The CDR3 has 16 amino acids. The germline gives CDR1 LGHNA, CDR2 YNFKEQ. Trimming stripped 0 bases from V and 0 bases from J, with 12 bases between. The CDR3 DNA sequence: TGTGCCAGCAGCCAAGAGGCCCGTCACAGCTCCTACGAGCAGTACTTC. This codes for CASSQEARHSSYEQYF.

This sequence joins TRBV6-1 and TRBJ1-4; maybe TRBD1 (5 bases). CDR3 length: 13 residues. Trimming took off 7 bases at V and 6 bases at J, with 12 bases between the two ends. Germline V gives CDR1 MNHNS, CDR2 SASEGT. The DNA for the CDR3 is TGTGCCAGCACCAGGGAATCGGATGAAAAACTGTTTTTT. Encoded protein: CASTRESDEKLFF.

The J gene is TRBJ2-1, the V gene TRBV9; D is undetermined. V lost 0 bases and J 4 bases, leaving 11 bases between the germline ends. The CDR3 loop spans 15 amino acids. Germline-derived CDR1 and CDR2 are SGDLS and YYNGEE. CDR3 bases: TGTGCCAGCAGCGTAGATTGGGTAGGGTACAATGAGCAGTTCTTC. Translated, it gives CASSVDWVGYNEQFF.

The V and J genes are TRBV9 and TRBJ2-1, with 15 positions matching TRBD2. The junction had 7 bases not matched to a gene; V was cut back by 4 bases and J by 8 bases. The germline V gene encodes CDR1 SGDLS and CDR2 YYNGEE. The CDR3 runs to 16 residues. CDR3 nucleotide sequence: TGTGCCAGCAGCCACCAAGGACTAGCGGGAGGGGATGAGCAGTTCTTC. The encoded protein is CASSHQGLAGGDEQFF.

The chain couples TRBV6-5 to TRBJ2-7, with D possibly being TRBD2 (5 bases). Trimming stripped 5 bases from V and 2 bases from J, with 16 bases between. CDR3 length: 15 residues. Per germline, CDR1 MNHEY and CDR2 SVGAGI. The CDR3 sequence: CASSLRGGTTYEQYF. In DNA, the CDR3 is TGTGCCAGCAGTCTACGAGGAGGAACTACCTACGAGCAGTACTTC.